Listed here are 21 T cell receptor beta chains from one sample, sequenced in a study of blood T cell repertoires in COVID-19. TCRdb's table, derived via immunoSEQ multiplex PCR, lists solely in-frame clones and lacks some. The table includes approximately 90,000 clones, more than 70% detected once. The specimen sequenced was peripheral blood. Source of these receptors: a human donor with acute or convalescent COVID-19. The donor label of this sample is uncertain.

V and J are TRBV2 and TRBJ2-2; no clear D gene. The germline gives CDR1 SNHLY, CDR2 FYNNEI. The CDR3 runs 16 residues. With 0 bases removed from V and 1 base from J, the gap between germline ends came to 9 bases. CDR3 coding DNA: TGTGCCAGCAGTGAAGCGCTACGGGTGAACACCGGGGAGCTGTTTTTT. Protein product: CASSEALRVNTGELFF.

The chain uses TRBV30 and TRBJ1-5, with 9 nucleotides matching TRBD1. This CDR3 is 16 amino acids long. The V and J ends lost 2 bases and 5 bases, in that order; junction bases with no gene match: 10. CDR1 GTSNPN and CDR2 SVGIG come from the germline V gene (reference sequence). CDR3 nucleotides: TGTGCCTGGAGTCCCGGACCGGGACAGGGTTATCAGCCCCAGCATTTT. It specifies CAWSPGPGQGYQPQHF.

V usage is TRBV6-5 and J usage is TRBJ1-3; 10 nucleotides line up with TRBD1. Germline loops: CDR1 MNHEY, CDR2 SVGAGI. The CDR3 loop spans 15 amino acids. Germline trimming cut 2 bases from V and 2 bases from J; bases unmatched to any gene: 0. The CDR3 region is CASSYDRGPGNTIYF. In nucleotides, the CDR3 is TGTGCCAGCAGTTACGACAGGGGGCCTGGAAACACCATATATTTT.

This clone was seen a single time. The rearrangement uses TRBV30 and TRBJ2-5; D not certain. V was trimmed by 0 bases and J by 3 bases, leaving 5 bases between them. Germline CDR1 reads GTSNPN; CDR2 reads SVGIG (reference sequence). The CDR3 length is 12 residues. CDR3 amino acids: CAWSVGEETQYF. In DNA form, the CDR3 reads TGTGCCTGGAGTGTCGGTGAAGAGACCCAGTACTTC.

The CDR3 sequence: CATSDPGSGVLNTQYF. For the CDR3, the DNA is TGTGCCACCAGTGATCCCGGGTCAGGGGTGCTAAATACGCAGTATTTT. The chain has TRBV24-1 and TRBJ2-3, with D possibly TRBD1 on 6 matching bases. V dropped 3 bases and J dropped 7 bases, with 19 bases sitting between them. The CDR3 totals 16 residues. The germline V gene encodes CDR1 KGHDR and CDR2 SFDVKD.

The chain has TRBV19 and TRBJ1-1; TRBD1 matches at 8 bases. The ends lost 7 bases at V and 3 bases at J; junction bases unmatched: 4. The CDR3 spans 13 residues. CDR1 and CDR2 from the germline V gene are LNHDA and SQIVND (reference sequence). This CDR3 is CASKQGGDTEAFF. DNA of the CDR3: TGTGCCAGTAAACAGGGGGGAGACACTGAAGCTTTCTTT.

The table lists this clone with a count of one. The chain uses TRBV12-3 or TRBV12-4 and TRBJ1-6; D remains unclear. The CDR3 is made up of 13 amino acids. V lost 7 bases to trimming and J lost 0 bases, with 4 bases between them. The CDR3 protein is CASMRSYNSPLHF. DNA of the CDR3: TGTGCCAGCATGCGCTCCTATAATTCACCCCTCCACTTT.

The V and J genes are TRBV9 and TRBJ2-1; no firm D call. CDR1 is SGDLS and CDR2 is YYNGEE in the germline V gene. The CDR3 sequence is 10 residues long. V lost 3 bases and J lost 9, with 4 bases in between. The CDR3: CASSGSEQFF. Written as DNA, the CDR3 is TGTGCCAGCAGCGGGAGTGAGCAGTTCTTC.

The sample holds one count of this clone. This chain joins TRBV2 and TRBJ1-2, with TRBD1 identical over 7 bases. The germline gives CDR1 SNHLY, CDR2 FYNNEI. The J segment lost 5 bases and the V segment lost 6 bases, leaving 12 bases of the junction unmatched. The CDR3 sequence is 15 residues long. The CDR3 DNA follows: TGTGCCAGCAGCGAAAAACAGGGGTACCCTTATGGCTACACCTTC. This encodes CASSEKQGYPYGYTF.

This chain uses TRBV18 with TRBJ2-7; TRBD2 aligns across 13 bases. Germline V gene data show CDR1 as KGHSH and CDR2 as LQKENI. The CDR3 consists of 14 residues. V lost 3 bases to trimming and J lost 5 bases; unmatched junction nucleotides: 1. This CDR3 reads CASSPGTSGDEQYF. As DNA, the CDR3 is TGTGCCAGCTCACCGGGGACTAGCGGGGACGAGCAGTACTTC.

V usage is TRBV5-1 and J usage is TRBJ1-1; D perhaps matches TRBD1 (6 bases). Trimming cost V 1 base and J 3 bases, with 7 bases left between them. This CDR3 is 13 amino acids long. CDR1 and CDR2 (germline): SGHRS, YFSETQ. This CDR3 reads CASSLPGDTEAFF. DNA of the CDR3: TGCGCCAGCAGCTTGCCAGGGGACACTGAAGCTTTCTTT.

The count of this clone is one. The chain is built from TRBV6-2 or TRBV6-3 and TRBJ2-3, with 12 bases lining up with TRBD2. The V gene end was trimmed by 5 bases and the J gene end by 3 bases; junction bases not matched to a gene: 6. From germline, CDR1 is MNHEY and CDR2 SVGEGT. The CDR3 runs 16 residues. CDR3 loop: CASSALAGGPTDTQYF. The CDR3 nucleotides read TGTGCCAGCAGTGCTCTAGCGGGGGGGCCAACAGATACGCAGTATTTT.

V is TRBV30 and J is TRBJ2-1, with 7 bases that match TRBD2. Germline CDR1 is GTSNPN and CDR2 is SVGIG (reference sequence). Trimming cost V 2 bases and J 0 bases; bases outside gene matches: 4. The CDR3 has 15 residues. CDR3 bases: TGTGCCTGGAGTCCGCCGGGGGGCTCCTACAATGAGCAGTTCTTC. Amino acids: CAWSPPGGSYNEQFF. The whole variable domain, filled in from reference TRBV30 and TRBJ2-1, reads SQTIHQWPATLVQPVGSPLSLECTVEGTSNPNLYWYRQAAGRGLQLLFYSVGIGQISSEVPQNLSASRPQDRQFILSSKKLLLSDSGFYLCAWSPPGGSYNEQFFGPGTRLTVL.

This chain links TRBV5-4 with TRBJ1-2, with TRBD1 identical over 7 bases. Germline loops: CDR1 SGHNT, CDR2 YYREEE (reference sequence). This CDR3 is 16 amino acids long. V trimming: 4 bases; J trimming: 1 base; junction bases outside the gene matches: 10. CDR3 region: CASSPPGQRINYGYTF. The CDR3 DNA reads TGTGCCAGCAGCCCGCCGGGACAGAGAATTAACTATGGCTACACCTTC.

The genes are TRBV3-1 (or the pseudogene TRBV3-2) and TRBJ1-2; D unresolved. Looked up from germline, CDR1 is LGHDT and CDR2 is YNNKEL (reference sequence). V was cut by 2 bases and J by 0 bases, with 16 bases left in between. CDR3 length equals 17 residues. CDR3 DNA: TGTGCCAGCAGCCAACGAGGAAGCGGTGGTACTAACTATGGCTACACCTTC. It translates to CASSQRGSGGTNYGYTF.

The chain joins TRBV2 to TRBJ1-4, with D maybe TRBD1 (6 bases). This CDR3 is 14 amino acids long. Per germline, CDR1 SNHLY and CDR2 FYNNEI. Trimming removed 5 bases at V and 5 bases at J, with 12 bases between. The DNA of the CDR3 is TGTGCCAGCAGTTACAGGGATCAAAATGAAAAACTGTTTTTT. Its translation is CASSYRDQNEKLFF.

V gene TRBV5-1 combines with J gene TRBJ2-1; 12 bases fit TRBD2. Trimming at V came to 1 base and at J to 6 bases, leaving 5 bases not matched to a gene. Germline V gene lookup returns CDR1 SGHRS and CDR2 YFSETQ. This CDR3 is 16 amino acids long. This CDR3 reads CASSLLAGGGRNEQFF. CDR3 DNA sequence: TGCGCCAGCAGCTTGCTAGCGGGGGGGGGCCGCAATGAGCAGTTCTTC.

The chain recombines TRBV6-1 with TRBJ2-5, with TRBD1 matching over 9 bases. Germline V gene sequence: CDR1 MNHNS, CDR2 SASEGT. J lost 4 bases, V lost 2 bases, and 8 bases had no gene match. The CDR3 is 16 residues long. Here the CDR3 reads CASSELGGQGGETQYF. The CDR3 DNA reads TGTGCCAGCAGTGAATTGGGGGGACAGGGTGGAGAGACCCAGTACTTC.

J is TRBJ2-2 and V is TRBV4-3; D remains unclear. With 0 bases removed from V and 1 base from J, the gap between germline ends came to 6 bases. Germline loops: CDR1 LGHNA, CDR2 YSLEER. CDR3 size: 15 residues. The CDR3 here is CASSQEARNTGELFF. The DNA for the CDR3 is TGCGCCAGCAGCCAAGAGGCCAGGAACACCGGGGAGCTGTTTTTT.

CDR3 protein: CASSPQESSYEQYF. The CDR3 DNA is TGTGCCAGCTCACCACAGGAGAGCTCCTACGAGCAGTACTTC. This chain uses TRBV18 with TRBJ2-7; D is unclear. Germline V CDR1 and CDR2: KGHSH, LQKENI. CDR3 length: 14 amino acids. With 1 base removed from V and 0 bases from J, the gap between germline ends came to 7 bases.

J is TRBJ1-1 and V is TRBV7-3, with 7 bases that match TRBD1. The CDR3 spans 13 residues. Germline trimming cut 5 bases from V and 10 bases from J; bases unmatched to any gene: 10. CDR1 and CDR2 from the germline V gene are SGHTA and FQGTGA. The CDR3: CASSAGQVGRAFF. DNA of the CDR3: TGTGCCAGCAGCGCTGGACAGGTGGGGCGAGCTTTCTTT. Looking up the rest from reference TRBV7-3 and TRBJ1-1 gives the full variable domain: GAGVSQTPSNKVTEKGKYVELRCDPISGHTALYWYRQSLGQGPEFLIYFQGTGAADDSGLPNDRFFAVRPEGSVSTLKIQRTERGDSAVYLCASSAGQVGRAFFGQGTRLTVV.